This TCR beta chain is drawn from a study of cytomegalovirus exposure and HLA in healthy donors. Vbeta (60) and Jbeta (13) primers were used in the PCR. Data came from immunoSEQ multiplex PCR; TCRdb stores just in-frame clones and leaves some out. The sample shows some 110,000 clones, roughly 80% of them seen only once. Concerning this clone itself: What it binds is unknown.

Study-wide results and caveats: In all likelihood, a cluster of highly shared sequence variants was a sequencing artifact. Fewer N-insertions than the 666-donor mean were reportedly shown by an Asian-associated ancestry cluster in a later analysis. Altogether, around 160 TCR beta chains were recorded as cytomegalovirus-associated.

V shed 0 bases and J shed 4 bases, with 13 bases lying between them. In germline, CDR1 is SGHRS, CDR2 YFSETQ. The CDR3 spans 15 residues. The sequence came from a man aged 25-40 years in good health and CMV-seronegative. This rearrangement joins TRBV5-1 to TRBJ1-1; no reliable D call. The sample consisted of PBMCs. CDR3 region: CASSLAGGGGTEAFF. CDR3 DNA sequence: TGCGCCAGCAGCTTGGCTGGCGGTGGCGGCACTGAAGCTTTCTTT.